A selection of T cell receptor beta chains follows, all from one sample in a study of siplizumab effects on memory and regulatory T cells. The repertoire was sequenced with immunoSEQ multiplex PCR; TCRdb's copy has only in-frame clones and lacks some. In the table there are around 100,000 clones, around 90% of which are singletons. The sequenced sample consisted of CD4+ T cells sorted from blood. The receptors derive from a human donor in good health. The CDR3 runs from the conserved cysteine through the conserved F or W. D genes are given only for firm matches. Not all rows give a size; the values are once, few, many and, for expanded clones, a class.

clone size	J gene	D gene	V gene	CDR3 protein	CDR3 DNA
NA	TRBJ2-5	TRBD2	TRBV7-7	CASSLALAGEETQYF	TGTGCCAGCAGCTTAGCCTTAGCGGGGGAAGAGACCCAGTACTTC
NA	TRBJ2-3	TRBD1	TRBV28	CATTLQGAKDTQYF	TGTGCCACTACGCTACAGGGGGCGAAAGATACGCAGTATTTT
NA	TRBJ2-5	TRBD1	TRBV7-2	CASSDRAQGGTQYF	TGTGCCAGCAGCGACAGGGCCCAAGGCGGGACCCAGTACTTC
NA	TRBJ2-1	NA	TRBV2	CASRTVKGRVGEQFF	TGTGCCAGCAGGACCGTGAAGGGGCGCGTTGGTGAGCAGTTCTTC
NA	TRBJ2-5	NA	TRBV15	CATSNSVKTQYF	TGTGCCACCAGCAATAGCGTAAAGACCCAGTACTTC
NA	TRBJ1-1	TRBD1	TRBV2	CASSGDREAEAFF	TGTGCCAGCAGCGGTGACAGGGAGGCTGAAGCTTTCTTT
once	TRBJ1-3	NA	TRBV9	CASSVAGRTSGNTIYF	TGTGCCAGCAGCGTAGCAGGACGGACCTCTGGAAACACCATATATTTT
NA	TRBJ2-2	NA	TRBV29-1	CSVGQGFANTGELFF	TGCAGCGTTGGCCAGGGCTTCGCGAACACCGGGGAGCTGTTTTTT
NA	TRBJ2-1	NA	TRBV15	CATSRERISYNEQFF	TGTGCCACCAGCAGAGAAAGGATATCCTACAATGAGCAGTTCTTC
NA	TRBJ2-2	TRBD1	TRBV7-9	CATDLPKDRVRELFF	TGTGCCACCGACTTACCAAAGGACAGGGTGCGTGAGCTGTTTTTT
NA	TRBJ1-6	NA	TRBV9	CASSVGSQGNSPLHF	TGTGCCAGCAGCGTAGGCTCCCAGGGTAATTCACCCCTCCACTTT
NA	TRBJ1-6	TRBD1	TRBV5-1	CASSSGQGGSPLHF	TGCGCCAGCAGCTCGGGACAGGGAGGCTCACCCCTCCACTTT
NA	TRBJ1-5	NA	TRBV19	CASSTIRDGIKPQHF	TGTGCCAGTAGTACGATTCGCGATGGTATTAAGCCCCAGCATTTT
NA	TRBJ2-1	NA	TRBV5-4	CASSLFSTRGGGSYNEQFF	TGTGCCAGCAGCTTGTTTTCTACGAGGGGGGGCGGCTCCTACAATGAGCAGTTCTTC
NA	TRBJ2-1	TRBD2	TRBV7-3	CASSSGLDNEQFF	TGTGCCAGCTCTAGCGGGTTGGACAATGAGCAGTTCTTC
NA	TRBJ2-3	TRBD2	TRBV6-6	CASRASGGVSTDTQYF	TGTGCCTCGCGAGCTAGCGGGGGTGTTAGCACAGATACGCAGTATTTT
few	TRBJ2-3	TRBD2	TRBV4-1	CASSRQGLAGGTDTQYF	TGCGCCAGCAGCCGCCAGGGTCTAGCGGGGGGCACAGATACGCAGTATTTT
NA	TRBJ2-5	TRBD1	TRBV6-5	CASRRGQTQTQYF	TGTGCCAGCAGACGGGGACAGACACAGACCCAGTACTTC
NA	TRBJ2-2	NA	TRBV4-3	CASSQVAGQNTGELFF	TGCGCCAGCAGCCAAGTCGCAGGACAGAACACCGGGGAGCTGTTTTTT
NA	TRBJ2-6	NA	TRBV5-1	CASSLAQGRTGANVLTF	TGCGCCAGCAGCTTAGCACAGGGAAGAACTGGGGCCAACGTCCTGACTTTC
NA	TRBJ1-2	NA	TRBV29-1	CSVEGALRWDYTF	TGCAGCGTTGAGGGGGCATTACGTTGGGACTACACCTTC
NA	TRBJ2-7	NA	TRBV18	CASSPPPGLRSSYEQYF	TGTGCCAGCTCACCACCACCCGGGCTAAGGAGCTCCTACGAGCAGTACTTC
NA	TRBJ2-3	NA	TRBV7-7	CASSRTQWDTQYF	TGTGCCAGCAGCCGGACGCAATGGGATACGCAGTATTTT
NA	TRBJ1-1	NA	TRBV18	CASSPARASEAFF	TGTGCCAGCTCACCGGCACGGGCATCTGAAGCTTTCTTT
NA	TRBJ2-7	TRBD1	TRBV4-2	CASSQDGDRGYEQYF	TGTGCCAGCAGCCAAGATGGGGACAGGGGCTACGAGCAGTACTTC
NA	TRBJ1-1	NA	TRBV5-1	CASSLLRGNTEAFF	TGCGCCAGCAGCTTACTCAGGGGGAACACTGAAGCTTTCTTT
NA	TRBJ1-4	NA	TRBV5-1	CASSLGQGSEKLFF	TGCGCCAGCAGCTTGGGGCAGGGGTCTGAAAAACTGTTTTTT
NA	TRBJ2-5	TRBD2	TRBV15	CATSRGYGLASRETQYF	TGTGCCACCAGCAGAGGCTATGGACTAGCCTCCCGAGAGACCCAGTACTTC
once	TRBJ1-2	NA	TRBV4-1	CASSLDTGYYGYTF	TGCGCCAGCAGCCTGGACACAGGGTACTATGGCTACACCTTC
NA	TRBJ2-2	NA	TRBV9	CASSPPVGAGELFF	TGTGCCAGCAGCCCCCCCGTGGGCGCCGGGGAGCTGTTTTTT
NA	TRBJ1-3	NA	TRBV19	CASSPQLGFSSGNTIYF	TGTGCCAGTAGTCCGCAACTGGGGTTTAGCTCTGGAAACACCATATATTTT
NA	TRBJ1-5	NA	TRBV4-1	CASGWDRDSNQPQHF	TGCGCCAGCGGTTGGGACCGGGACAGCAATCAGCCCCAGCATTTT
NA	TRBJ2-7	NA	TRBV19	CATAGQYLYEQYF	TGTGCCACTGCGGGACAGTATCTCTACGAGCAGTACTTC
NA	TRBJ2-7	TRBD1	TRBV18	CASSPTGDIYEQYF	TGTGCCAGCTCACCGACAGGGGATATATACGAGCAGTACTTC
NA	TRBJ2-5	NA	TRBV28	CASSLRAGVVGQYF	TGTGCCAGCAGTTTAAGGGCAGGGGTCGTAGGCCAGTACTTC
NA	TRBJ1-2	NA	TRBV5-1	CASSLRPNYGYTF	TGCGCCAGCAGCTTGAGGCCTAACTATGGCTACACCTTC
NA	TRBJ1-3	NA	TRBV6-1	CASSVAGRRGNTIYF	TGTGCCAGCAGTGTAGCGGGGCGCAGAGGAAACACCATATATTTT
NA	TRBJ1-3	NA	TRBV19	CATGFPGGGNTIYF	TGTGCCACCGGTTTCCCCGGGGGAGGAAACACCATATATTTT
NA	TRBJ1-2	NA	TRBV18	CASSPPWVLGYGYTF	TGTGCCAGCTCACCACCGTGGGTTCTAGGCTATGGCTACACCTTC
NA	TRBJ2-5	NA	TRBV7-2	CASSLAVRPTVETQYF	TGTGCCAGCAGCTTAGCTGTGCGACCAACCGTGGAGACCCAGTACTTC
NA	TRBJ1-5	NA	TRBV6-5	CASTQNVGQPQHF	TGTGCCAGCACCCAAAACGTAGGTCAGCCCCAGCATTTT
NA	TRBJ1-1	NA	TRBV6-6	CAIQAGANTEAFF	TGTGCCATCCAGGCCGGGGCGAACACTGAAGCTTTCTTT
NA	TRBJ2-3	NA	TRBV6-5	CASSWAATDTQYF	TGTGCCAGCAGTTGGGCGGCTACAGATACGCAGTATTTT
NA	TRBJ1-4	TRBD1	TRBV15	CATSREQGVNEKLFF	TGTGCCACCAGCAGAGAGCAGGGGGTTAATGAAAAACTGTTTTTT
NA	TRBJ1-2	NA	TRBV2	CASSEWTQAGANYGYTF	TGTGCCAGCAGTGAATGGACGCAGGCAGGAGCTAACTATGGCTACACCTTC
NA	TRBJ1-1	NA	TRBV18	CASSPQPADTEAFF	TGTGCCAGCTCACCCCAACCGGCGGACACTGAAGCTTTCTTT
NA	TRBJ1-1	TRBD1	TRBV5-4	CASSADRGRGGF	TGTGCCAGCAGCGCGGACAGGGGGAGGGGAGGCTTT
NA	TRBJ1-1	NA	TRBV7-7	CASSLDKNTEAFF	TGTGCCAGCAGCTTGGACAAGAACACTGAAGCTTTCTTT
NA	TRBJ2-2	NA	TRBV29-1	CSVADTGELFF	TGCAGCGTTGCGGACACCGGGGAGCTGTTTTTT
NA	TRBJ2-7	NA	TRBV7-2	CASSLESSNQYF	TGTGCCAGCAGCTTAGAGTCCAGCAACCAGTACTTC
NA	TRBJ1-1	NA	TRBV18	CASSPHETMGTNTEAFF	TGTGCCAGCTCACCACATGAGACCATGGGTACTAACACTGAAGCTTTCTTT
NA	TRBJ1-1	NA	TRBV6-6	CASRPPGLNTEAFF	TGTGCCAGCAGACCTCCGGGCCTGAACACTGAAGCTTTCTTT